The present T cell receptor (beta chain) was sequenced within a study of regulatory T cells in long-lasting Graves disease. Overall study: Patients newly diagnosed with Graves' had been on antithyroid drugs for under 3 months.

Time point denoted: newly diagnosed GD, antithyroid drugs for less than 3 months. PBMC RNA served as the TCR library source. From germline, CDR1 is DFQATT and CDR2 SNEGSKA (reference sequence). This CDR3 has 16 residues. Trimming took 3 bases from V and 2 from J; bases not matched to a gene: 8. Library construction for TCR beta used iRepertoire HTBI primers and Arm-PCR of CDR3 regions. TCRdb re-called the multiplex PCR reads through MiXCR, storing one row per CDR3 protein. The sample lists some 220,000 distinct CDR3 sequences; around 20% were seen once. The same data also contributed to another study, on T cells in Graves' hyperthyroidism and ophthalmopathy.

The sequenced sample was peripheral blood mononuclear cells (PBMCs), obtained at new diagnosis, from a patient treated with antithyroid drugs. This TCR derives from a woman aged 30 to 39 with Graves disease. This rearrangement joins TRBV20-1 to TRBJ2-7; TRBD2 matches 12 bases. The CDR3 protein is CSASRQLAGGTYEQYF. In DNA form, the CDR3 reads TGCAGTGCTAGCAGACAACTAGCGGGAGGAACCTACGAGCAGTACTTC.